Following are 29 T cell receptor beta chains from one sample sequenced in a study of T cells in Graves' hyperthyroidism and ophthalmopathy. Amplified TCR beta CDR3 regions came from RNA transcripts. The TCR CDR3 first-round RT-PCR relied on the HTBI primer set. TCRdb analysed the multiplex PCR reads with MiXCR anew, one entry per CDR3 protein. The sample consists of about 400,000 distinct CDR3 sequences, under 15% of them appearing once. Sequencing input: blood. These receptors were collected from a woman in her thirties with Graves' hyperthyroidism.

This clonotype occurred many times. The chain couples TRBV5-5 to TRBJ2-7; D unresolved. The ends were cut back, 3 bases at V and 0 bases at J, with 19 bases in the middle. This CDR3 comprises 17 residues. CDR1 and CDR2 (germline): SGHKS, YYEKEE (reference sequence). CDR3 amino acids: CASSYEELDGLSYEQYF. Written as DNA, the CDR3 is TGTGCCAGCAGCTATGAGGAGCTGGACGGCCTCTCCTACGAGCAGTACTTC.

Ten or more counts support this clonotype. The chain combines TRBV2 with TRBJ2-7; no clear D gene. The CDR3 extends over 14 amino acids. Looked up from germline, CDR1 is SNHLY and CDR2 is FYNNEI. Trimming shortened V by 2 bases and J by 2 bases, and 10 bases separated the two germline ends. The DNA of the CDR3 is TGTGCCAGCAGTGAAACCGAACTTCCCTACGAGCAGTACTTC. It specifies CASSETELPYEQYF.

Ten or more counts support this clonotype. The chain couples TRBV12-3 or TRBV12-4 to TRBJ2-7; 9 nucleotides match TRBD1. The junction had 6 bases not matched to a gene; V was cut back by 6 bases and J by 3 bases. The CDR3 runs 14 residues. CDR3 residues: CASSKQGADYEQYF. The CDR3, as DNA: TGTGCCAGCAGCAAACAGGGGGCTGACTACGAGCAGTACTTC.

This clonotype was picked up many times. The CDR3 loop reads CASTRDRGGDGELFF. In DNA form, the CDR3 reads TGTGCCAGCACCCGGGACAGGGGTGGAGACGGGGAGCTGTTTTTT. V gene TRBV2 combines with J gene TRBJ2-2; 10 nucleotides match TRBD1. Germline CDR1 SNHLY, CDR2 FYNNEI. Trimming removed 7 bases from V and 7 bases from J; junction bases left unmatched: 9. The CDR3 is 15 residues long.

This clonotype was seen ten or more times. The chain recombines TRBV20-1 with TRBJ2-3; D remains unclear. There are 13 residues in the CDR3. Trimming stripped 1 base from V and 6 bases from J, with 11 bases between. Germline assignment: CDR1 DFQATT and CDR2 SNEGSKA (reference sequence). CDR3: CSARGPTGDTQYF. CDR3 DNA sequence: TGCAGTGCTAGAGGCCCCACGGGTGATACGCAGTATTTT.

The DNA of the CDR3 is TGTGCCAGCAGTGCTTCCGACAGGGGATACTATGGCTACACCTTC. This encodes CASSASDRGYYGYTF. The chain carries TRBV2 and TRBJ1-2; TRBD1 matches 8 bases. Germline loops: CDR1 SNHLY, CDR2 FYNNEI. J was trimmed by 3 bases and V by 4 bases; bases with no gene match: 7. The CDR3 covers 15 residues.

The table lists this clonotype with many counts. The chain is built from TRBV5-1 and TRBJ2-1, with D uncertain. The CDR3 has 13 amino acids. CDR1 SGHRS and CDR2 YFSETQ come from the germline V gene. V was trimmed by 0 bases and J by 4 bases, leaving 5 bases between them. The CDR3, as DNA: TGCGCCAGCAGCTTGGAACTTTACAATGAGCAGTTCTTC. Protein product: CASSLELYNEQFF.

This clonotype was detected many times. The V call is TRBV3-1, the J call TRBJ2-5; TRBD2 matches 9 bases. V was pared by 0 bases and J by 7 bases, with 6 bases of the junction left unmatched. CDR3 length equals 15 residues. Germline V gene sequence: CDR1 LGHDT, CDR2 YNNKEL (reference sequence). CDR3 protein: CASSQDETSGVTQYF. The CDR3 DNA is TGTGCCAGCAGCCAAGATGAGACTAGCGGAGTGACCCAGTACTTC.

V and J are TRBV28 and TRBJ1-4; TRBD1 is a possible D gene (5 bases). CDR3 length equals 15 residues. Trimming left V 4 bases short and J 8 bases short, with 17 bases between. CDR1 MDHEN and CDR2 SYDVKM come from the germline V gene. CDR3 region: CASSSTGTAEEKLFF. CDR3 coding DNA: TGTGCCAGCAGTTCGACCGGGACGGCGGAGGAAAAACTGTTTTTT.

The chain recombines TRBV5-4 with TRBJ2-2; TRBD2 matches 14 bases. Germline V lookup: CDR1 SGHNT, CDR2 YYREEE (reference sequence). This CDR3 comprises 17 residues. Trimming took 4 bases from V and 5 from J; bases not matched to a gene: 7. Written as DNA, the CDR3 is TGTGCCAGCAGCCTGGGACTAGCGGGAGCTGGAACCGGGGAGCTGTTTTTT. It translates to CASSLGLAGAGTGELFF.

This clonotype was seen repeatedly, ten times or more. The chain combines TRBV20-1 with TRBJ2-3; D might be TRBD2 (7 bases). The CDR3 contains 16 residues. The ends were cut back, 0 bases at V and 7 bases at J, with 20 bases in the middle. The germline V gene encodes CDR1 DFQATT and CDR2 SNEGSKA (reference sequence). The CDR3 region has the DNA TGCAGTGCTAGAGATCTCGCGGGGGCGGTTCTTAATACGCAGTATTTT. Protein product: CSARDLAGAVLNTQYF.

This chain links TRBV29-1 with TRBJ1-5; D possibly corresponds to TRBD1 (6 bases). This CDR3 has 14 residues. Germline loops: CDR1 SQVTM, CDR2 ANQGSEA. The germline V and J ends were trimmed by 5 bases and 7 bases, with 18 bases remaining between them. In DNA form, the CDR3 reads TGCAGCGTTCTGACAGGAGTGTTTGGGCAGCCCCAGCATTTT. Its translation is CSVLTGVFGQPQHF.

J is TRBJ2-1 and V is TRBV7-2, with 10 bases that match TRBD2. The CDR3 runs to 15 residues. The germline gives CDR1 SGHTA, CDR2 FQGNSA. Unmatched junction bases numbered 8, after V lost 5 bases and J lost 7 bases. CDR3 DNA: TGTGCCAGCAGCCTTACTAGCGGGATTGCGAATGAGCAGTTCTTC. Protein product: CASSLTSGIANEQFF.

The chain carries TRBV12-3 or TRBV12-4 and TRBJ1-6; 10 nucleotides agree with TRBD1. With 5 bases clipped from V and 13 bases from J, the junction kept 11 bases outside the gene matches. This CDR3 is built from 15 residues. The CDR3 DNA sequence: TGTGCCAGCAGTGCCGCGGGGGACAGGGGCTCCCCCCTCCACTTT. It encodes CASSAAGDRGSPLHF.

This chain connects TRBV27 to TRBJ1-1, with D possibly TRBD1 on 5 matching bases. Trimming left V 3 bases short and J 1 base short, with 12 bases between. CDR1 and CDR2 (germline): MNHEY, SMNVEV (reference sequence). The CDR3 is made up of 15 amino acids. CDR3: CASSFQGKGNTEAFF. CDR3 sequence (DNA): TGTGCCAGCAGTTTCCAGGGTAAGGGGAACACTGAAGCTTTCTTT.

About this clonotype itself: A much larger clone sits a single nucleotide away, making a read error possible. The chain couples TRBV29-1 to TRBJ2-1, with D possibly being TRBD2 (7 bases). The CDR3 is 13 amino acids. V shed 5 bases and J shed 10 bases, with 18 bases lying between them. CDR1 is SQVTM and CDR2 is ANQGSEA in the germline V gene. The CDR3, as DNA: TGCAGCGTTAGTCCGGGGGGCTCTAAAGAGCAGTTCTTC. Encoded protein: CSVSPGGSKEQFF.

This clonotype has just one count. The rearrangement joins TRBV7-3 to TRBJ2-7; TRBD2 matches at 8 bases. The CDR3 extends over 15 amino acids. J lost 0 bases, V lost 6 bases, and 7 bases had no gene match. Looked up from germline, CDR1 is SGHTA and CDR2 is FQGTGA. The CDR3 bases are TGTGCCAGCAGTCCGATAGCGGGGAGCTCCTACGAGCAGTACTTC. Encoded protein: CASSPIAGSSYEQYF.

This chain joins TRBV12-3 or TRBV12-4 and TRBJ2-2, with D hard to call. The CDR3 has 13 residues. V was trimmed by 2 bases and J by 6 bases, leaving 7 bases between them. CDR3 DNA: TGTGCCAGCAGTTTAAACTACGCCGGGGAGCTGTTTTTT. As protein: CASSLNYAGELFF.

The table lists this clonotype with many counts. The chain couples TRBV11-2 to TRBJ1-2; D ambiguous. CDR3 length equals 11 residues. V lost 1 base and J lost 6, with 3 bases in between. Germline V gene data show CDR1 as SGHAT and CDR2 as FQNNGV. CDR3: CASSLVNGYTF. The CDR3 nucleotides are TGTGCCAGCAGCTTAGTTAATGGCTACACCTTC. The variable domain in full, with the rest retrieved from reference TRBV11-2 and TRBJ1-2, is EAGVAQSPRYKIIEKRQSVAFWCNPISGHATLYWYQQILGQGPKLLIQFQNNGVVDDSQLPKDRFSAERLKGVDSTLKIQPAKLEDSAVYLCASSLVNGYTFGSGTRLTVV.

This chain joins TRBV28 and TRBJ2-7; D is unclear. Per the germline V gene, CDR1 is MDHEN and CDR2 is SYDVKM. This CDR3 contains 12 residues. Trimming left V 6 bases short and J 3 bases short, with 9 bases between. The CDR3 DNA reads as TGTGCCAGCAGGGGCCCCTACTACGAGCAGTACTTC. Its protein product is CASRGPYYEQYF.

This clonotype was picked up many times. The J gene is TRBJ2-6, the V gene TRBV6-5, with a tentative D call TRBD1 (5 bases). Trimming removed 2 bases from V and 0 bases from J, with 11 bases in between. The CDR3 extends over 17 amino acids. Germline V gene lookup returns CDR1 MNHEY and CDR2 SVGAGI. The CDR3 region is CASSYGASNSGANVLTF. CDR3 bases: TGTGCCAGCAGTTACGGGGCGAGTAACTCTGGGGCCAACGTCCTGACTTTC.

In its sample, this clonotype was seen a few times. The chain couples TRBV29-1 to TRBJ2-4; no reliable D call. The V gene's germline CDR1 is SQVTM and CDR2 ANQGSEA. Trimming removed 5 bases at V and 7 bases at J, with 12 bases between. CDR3 size: 12 residues. The CDR3 spells CSVQTDRNIQYF. The CDR3 DNA reads as TGCAGCGTTCAAACGGACCGGAACATTCAGTACTTC.

This chain connects TRBV27 to TRBJ2-2; tentatively, D is TRBD2 (5 bases). Germline V gives CDR1 MNHEY, CDR2 SMNVEV (reference sequence). The CDR3 spans 13 residues. The V end was cut by 5 bases, the J end by 6 bases, with 10 bases between. The CDR3 DNA reads TGTGCCAGCAGTCTCACGAGGGCCGGGGAGCTGTTTTTT. This gives the protein CASSLTRAGELFF.

This clonotype was recorded at least ten times. V gene TRBV5-1 combines with J gene TRBJ2-3; 8 nucleotides line up with TRBD2. The V gene end was trimmed by 1 base and the J gene end by 4 bases; junction bases not matched to a gene: 2. The CDR3 length is 14 residues. Germline CDR1 and CDR2: SGHRS and YFSETQ. The DNA for the CDR3 is TGCGCCAGCAGCTTGAGCGGGAGCTCAGATACGCAGTATTTT. It encodes CASSLSGSSDTQYF.

This clonotype was detected only a few times. This chain uses TRBV19 with TRBJ1-2, with D unclear. From germline, CDR1 is LNHDA and CDR2 SQIVND (reference sequence). Trimming shortened V by 0 bases and J by 1 base, and 9 bases separated the two germline ends. The length of the CDR3 is 15 residues. CDR3 nucleotides: TGTGCCAGTAGTATAGAGGGCAGTATTAACTATGGCTACACCTTC. Translating gives CASSIEGSINYGYTF.

This clonotype was counted many times. The J gene is TRBJ1-1, the V gene TRBV7-2, with D hard to call. The CDR3 extends over 14 amino acids. Per the germline V gene, CDR1 is SGHTA and CDR2 is FQGNSA. V lost 4 bases to trimming and J lost 10 bases, with 19 bases between them. DNA for the CDR3: TGTGCCAGCAGCTCACCTGAGGATCGTCGGCGAGCTTTCTTT. Its translation is CASSSPEDRRRAFF. Drawing the rest from reference TRBV7-2 and TRBJ1-1, the complete variable domain is GAGVSQSPSNKVTEKGKDVELRCDPISGHTALYWYRQSLGQGLEFLIYFQGNSAPDKSGLPSDRFSAERTGGSVSTLTIQRTQQEDSAVYLCASSSPEDRRRAFFGQGTRLTVV.

There are a few counts of this clonotype. The chain employs TRBV10-1 and TRBJ1-1, with TRBD1 as a possible D gene (6 bases). CDR1 is WNHNN, CDR2 SYGVQD, per germline (reference sequence). With 3 bases removed from V and 7 bases from J, the gap between germline ends came to 18 bases. This CDR3 contains 15 residues. The chain's CDR3 is CASSDPATGAGEAFF. CDR3 DNA sequence: TGCGCCAGCAGTGACCCGGCGACGGGGGCGGGTGAAGCTTTCTTT.

The chain couples TRBV12-3 or TRBV12-4 to TRBJ2-3; D is uncertain. The CDR3 covers 15 residues. V shed 0 bases and J shed 0 bases, with 7 bases lying between them. CDR3 DNA sequence: TGTGCCAGCAGTTTAGCCCTGGGGAGCACAGATACGCAGTATTTT. Amino acid sequence: CASSLALGSTDTQYF.

This clonotype was picked up a small number of times. As the CDR3 is not closed by the conserved phenylalanine or tryptophan, this likely results from a read error. The V and J genes are TRBV20-1 and TRBJ2-7; D may match TRBD1 or TRBD2 (5 bases each). Trimming left V 6 bases short and J 6 bases short, with 12 bases between. This CDR3 contains 11 residues. Germline loops: CDR1 DFQATT, CDR2 SNEGSKA (reference sequence). The DNA of the CDR3 is TGCAGTGCAGACCTTGGGGGCGAGCAGTACCTC. It specifies CSADLGGEQYL.